This is a list of T cell receptor beta chains from one sample in a study of shared clonotypes between healthy human individuals. The data were produced by immunoSEQ multiplex PCR, yet TCRdb's version contains in-frame clones alone and is incomplete. The data show about 580,000 clones, roughly 98% seen once. The specimen was naive CD8+ T cells sorted from blood. These receptors all stem from a young man in good health. Each CDR3 is given with its conserved first and last residue. The D gene is left open where the match is weak. Rows may omit the clone size; those that give it use once, few, many or a size class.

abundance	v_gene	d_gene	j_gene	CDR3aa	CDR3nt
NA	TRBV30	NA	TRBJ2-6	CAWSGGSGANVLTF	TGTGCCTGGAGTGGGGGCTCTGGGGCCAACGTCCTGACTTTC
NA	TRBV7-2	NA	TRBJ1-1	CASSLGPADTEAFF	TGTGCCAGCAGCTTAGGTCCAGCGGACACTGAAGCTTTCTTT
NA	TRBV12-5	TRBD1	TRBJ1-5	CASGDLPRGQVQPQHF	TGTGCTAGTGGCGATCTCCCCAGGGGGCAAGTTCAGCCCCAGCATTTT
NA	TRBV29-1	TRBD1	TRBJ1-1	CSVVGTGLTEAFF	TGCAGCGTTGTAGGGACAGGGTTAACTGAAGCTTTCTTT
NA	TRBV27	NA	TRBJ2-1	CASTKGSTYNEQFF	TGTGCCAGCACGAAGGGGAGTACCTACAATGAGCAGTTCTTC
NA	TRBV27	NA	TRBJ2-7	CASSLFVGANDEQYF	TGTGCCAGCAGTTTATTTGTGGGGGCTAACGACGAGCAGTACTTC
NA	TRBV5-1	NA	TRBJ1-4	CASSLPSTNEKLFF	TGCGCCAGCAGCTTGCCATCAACTAATGAAAAACTGTTTTTT
NA	TRBV5-4	TRBD2	TRBJ2-7	CASSATGTTYEQYF	TGTGCCAGCAGCGCTACCGGGACTACTTACGAGCAGTACTTC
NA	TRBV11-2	TRBD2	TRBJ2-7	CASSLIPGTSSTYEQYF	TGTGCCAGCAGCTTAATACCCGGGACTAGCAGTACCTACGAGCAGTACTTC
once	TRBV11-1	NA	TRBJ2-3	CASSEVRTSTDTQYF	TGTGCCAGCAGCGAGGTCCGGACGAGCACAGATACGCAGTATTTT
NA	TRBV29-1	NA	TRBJ2-1	CSTKGGGRMGSGSYNEQFF	TGCAGCACGAAAGGGGGCGGGAGAATGGGGTCGGGCTCCTACAATGAGCAGTTCTTC
NA	TRBV10-1	TRBD2	TRBJ2-1	CASSGIAGDNEQFF	TGCGCCAGCAGTGGAATAGCGGGAGACAATGAGCAGTTCTTC
NA	TRBV6-5	TRBD1	TRBJ1-4	CASSSTYRGSSEKLFF	TGTGCCAGCAGTTCGACATACAGGGGTTCTAGTGAAAAACTGTTTTTT
NA	TRBV19	NA	TRBJ1-1	CASSIGWGPNTEAFF	TGTGCCAGTAGTATAGGATGGGGCCCGAACACTGAAGCTTTCTTT
NA	TRBV7-9	NA	TRBJ2-3	CASSLATDTQYF	TGTGCCAGCAGCTTAGCGACAGATACGCAGTATTTT
NA	TRBV7-6	NA	TRBJ2-7	CASSSKIGPPGTYEQYF	TGTGCCAGCAGCTCGAAAATCGGACCTCCAGGAACCTACGAGCAGTACTTC
NA	TRBV9	TRBD2	TRBJ2-2	CASSSLAGLSTGELFF	TGTGCCAGCAGCTCTTTAGCGGGACTCTCCACCGGGGAGCTGTTTTTT
NA	TRBV21-1	NA	TRBJ2-5	CASSIPGEGSYQETQYF	TGTGCCAGCAGCATCCCCGGGGAGGGGTCGTACCAAGAGACCCAGTACTTC
once	TRBV9	NA	TRBJ2-7	CASSPTPGDGTYEQYF	TGTGCCAGCAGCCCAACACCTGGGGACGGGACCTACGAGCAGTACTTC
NA	TRBV7-9	TRBD1	TRBJ2-7	CASSSTKTGQGSYEQYF	TGTGCCAGCAGCTCGACCAAGACGGGACAGGGCTCCTACGAGCAGTACTTC
NA	TRBV7-9	NA	TRBJ2-7	CASSLDYTYEQYF	TGTGCCAGCAGCCTAGACTACACCTACGAGCAGTACTTC
NA	TRBV20-1	NA	TRBJ2-7	CSAREGVEQYF	TGCAGTGCTAGAGAGGGTGTAGAGCAGTACTTC
NA	TRBV15	NA	TRBJ2-1	CATSREVAGADEQFF	TGTGCCACCAGCAGAGAGGTGGCAGGGGCGGATGAGCAGTTCTTC
NA	TRBV27	TRBD2	TRBJ2-1	CASSFIPAGGFGNEQFF	TGTGCCAGCAGTTTCATCCCGGCGGGAGGGTTCGGCAATGAGCAGTTCTTC
NA	TRBV5-4	NA	TRBJ2-1	CASSLAVVGVDEQFF	TGTGCCAGCAGCTTGGCCGTGGTGGGTGTGGATGAGCAGTTCTTC
NA	TRBV30	TRBD1	TRBJ2-7	CAWIRDRALF	TGTGCCTGGATCCGGGACAGGGCCCTCTTC
NA	TRBV19	TRBD1	TRBJ1-5	CASSTDRGINQPQHF	TGTGCCAGTAGTACCGACAGGGGTATCAATCAGCCCCAGCATTTT
NA	TRBV27	NA	TRBJ2-1	CASSRPGAYNEQFF	TGTGCCAGCAGTCGTCCCGGGGCCTACAATGAGCAGTTCTTC
NA	TRBV7-8	TRBD1	TRBJ1-4	CASSSPGTGGGLTNEKLFF	TGTGCCAGCAGCTCGCCCGGGACAGGTGGTGGCTTAACTAATGAAAAACTGTTTTTT
NA	TRBV18	NA	TRBJ2-3	CASSSSLDTQYF	TGTGCCAGCTCGTCCTCGTTGGATACGCAGTATTTT
NA	TRBV7-8	TRBD1	TRBJ2-1	CASSGWGQGPSNEQFF	TGTGCCAGCAGCGGGTGGGGACAGGGACCTTCAAATGAGCAGTTCTTC
NA	TRBV27	NA	TRBJ1-1	CASSFLGEIEAFF	TGTGCCAGCAGTTTCCTTGGGGAAATTGAAGCTTTCTTT
once	TRBV11-1	TRBD2	TRBJ2-1	CASSSRTSGSGANEQFF	TGTGCCAGCAGCTCCCGGACTAGCGGGAGTGGGGCTAATGAGCAGTTCTTC
NA	TRBV4-3	NA	TRBJ2-7	CASSQDLGTFEQYF	TGCGCCAGCAGCCAAGATCTTGGGACCTTCGAGCAGTACTTC
NA	TRBV6-5	TRBD1	TRBJ2-5	CAAGTGGETQYF	TGTGCCGCGGGGACAGGGGGAGAGACCCAGTACTTC
NA	TRBV27	NA	TRBJ2-2	CASSSGDINTGELFF	TGTGCCAGCTCCTCGGGGGACATAAACACCGGGGAGCTGTTTTTT
few	TRBV27	TRBD1	TRBJ1-5	CASSSTGQTNQPQHF	TGTGCCAGCAGTTCCACGGGACAGACAAATCAGCCCCAGCATTTT
NA	TRBV2	NA	TRBJ2-1	CARETGTTGGNEQFF	TGTGCCAGAGAAACCGGGACCACCGGTGGGAATGAGCAGTTCTTC
NA	TRBV5-5	TRBD1	TRBJ1-1	CASSPPRDRLPEAFF	TGTGCCAGCAGCCCGCCGAGGGACAGGTTGCCTGAAGCTTTCTTT
NA	TRBV10-3	NA	TRBJ1-2	CAISVGRSDGYTF	TGTGCCATCAGTGTGGGCAGATCGGATGGCTACACCTTC
NA	TRBV10-2	NA	TRBJ2-7	CASSDRDEQYF	TGCGCCAGCAGTGACCGAGACGAGCAGTACTTC
NA	TRBV5-1	TRBD2	TRBJ2-1	CASRLAGLNEQFF	TGCGCCAGCAGACTAGCGGGACTCAATGAGCAGTTCTTC
NA	TRBV9	NA	TRBJ2-1	CASSVEDPNEQFF	TGTGCCAGCAGCGTAGAAGACCCCAATGAGCAGTTCTTC
NA	TRBV6-5	NA	TRBJ2-7	CASSYSRGNPYEQYF	TGTGCCAGCAGTTACTCGAGGGGCAACCCGTACGAGCAGTACTTC
NA	TRBV29-1	NA	TRBJ2-7	CSGRDGSSYEQYF	TGCAGCGGAAGGGACGGTAGCTCCTACGAGCAGTACTTC
NA	TRBV4-3	NA	TRBJ2-2	CASSPERTVTGELFF	TGCGCCAGCAGCCCGGAAAGGACAGTCACCGGGGAGCTGTTTTTT
NA	TRBV5-8	NA	TRBJ2-7	CASSLAPGYEQYF	TGTGCCAGCAGCTTGGCCCCGGGCTACGAGCAGTACTTC
NA	TRBV14	NA	TRBJ2-7	CASSRVLSYEQYF	TGTGCCAGCAGCCGCGTGCTCTCCTACGAGCAGTACTTC
NA	TRBV5-4	NA	TRBJ2-2	CASSPPRGELFF	TGTGCCAGCAGCCCCCCTAGGGGGGAGCTGTTTTTT
once	TRBV5-5	NA	TRBJ2-7	CASSLLGDEQYF	TGTGCCAGCAGCTTGCTAGGGGACGAGCAGTACTTC
once	TRBV5-4	NA	TRBJ1-2	CASSLAIGSDYGYTF	TGTGCCAGCAGCTTGGCAATAGGGAGCGACTATGGCTACACCTTC
NA	TRBV7-2	TRBD2	TRBJ2-7	CASSLPTSGSSYEQYF	TGTGCCAGCAGCTTACCGACTAGCGGGAGCAGCTACGAGCAGTACTTC
NA	TRBV7-9	TRBD2	TRBJ2-1	CASSDSGSRNEQFF	TGTGCCAGCAGCGATAGCGGGAGTCGCAATGAGCAGTTCTTC
NA	TRBV5-4	NA	TRBJ1-1	CASSLGGVGAFF	TGTGCCAGCAGCTTAGGAGGGGTTGGGGCTTTCTTT
NA	TRBV27	TRBD1	TRBJ1-2	CASTPGQGWGYTF	TGTGCCAGCACACCGGGACAGGGGTGGGGCTACACCTTC
NA	TRBV5-1	TRBD2	TRBJ2-7	CASRGMGLKYEQYF	TGCGCCAGCAGAGGGATGGGACTAAAGTACGAGCAGTACTTC